What follows are 17 T cell receptor beta chains derived from one specimen sequenced in a study of T cell responses to AZD1222 COVID-19 vaccine. Libraries were prepared by immunoSEQ multiplex PCR; TCRdb keeps only in-frame clonotypes and omits some of them. The table includes about 77,000 clones, about 92% detected once. The input for sequencing was peripheral blood, taken 28 days after the second AZD1222 dose. Receptors originate from an adult who received the AZD1222 COVID-19 vaccine.

This chain links TRBV5-6 with TRBJ2-1, with D tentatively TRBD1 or TRBD2 (5 bases each). Germline CDR1 SGHDT, CDR2 YYEEEE. There are 11 residues in the CDR3. V dropped 4 bases and J dropped 14 bases, with 13 bases sitting between them. CDR3 sequence reads: CASSGGIVKFF. CDR3 in DNA: TGTGCCAGCAGCGGGGGAATAGTAAAGTTCTTC.

The chain joins TRBV11-2 to TRBJ2-1, with 7 bases aligning to TRBD2. Germline CDR1 is SGHAT and CDR2 is FQNNGV. CDR3 length: 14 amino acids. Trimming at V came to 6 bases and at J to 4 bases, leaving 6 bases not matched to a gene. The CDR3 DNA reads as TGTGCCAGCAGGGGACTAACGGGATACAATGAGCAGTTCTTC. Its protein is CASRGLTGYNEQFF.

The chain joins TRBV9 to TRBJ1-6; no definite D call. Germline CDR1 is SGDLS and CDR2 is YYNGEE. V was shortened by 0 bases and J by 6 bases, with 10 bases between the two germline ends. The CDR3 is 15 amino acids. The CDR3 DNA reads as TGTGCCAGCAGCGTAGCGGCAGGCGGTAATTCACCCCTCCACTTT. Its protein is CASSVAAGGNSPLHF.

The chain couples TRBV29-1 to TRBJ1-5, with D uncertain. Germline lookup yields CDR1 SQVTM and CDR2 ANQGSEA. This CDR3 comprises 12 residues. V lost 1 base to trimming and J lost 1 base, with 2 bases between them. The CDR3 is CSVEGSNQPQHF. As DNA, the CDR3 is TGCAGCGTTGAAGGCAGCAATCAGCCCCAGCATTTT.

V usage is TRBV19 and J usage is TRBJ2-5; 8 nucleotides align to TRBD1. Germline trimming cut 5 bases from V and 4 bases from J; bases unmatched to any gene: 9. This CDR3 is built from 15 residues. CDR1 and CDR2 from the germline V gene are LNHDA and SQIVND (reference sequence). CDR3 region: CASSAGDRFRETQYF. CDR3 sequence (DNA): TGTGCCAGTAGTGCAGGGGACAGGTTTAGAGAGACCCAGTACTTC.

As concerns this clone: Within the sample, other DNA sequences also encode this same CDR3. The genes are TRBV19 and TRBJ1-5; no definite D call. V lost 2 bases, J lost 0 bases, and 8 bases lay in between. The CDR3 loop spans 15 amino acids. CDR1 and CDR2 from the germline V gene are LNHDA and SQIVND (reference sequence). The CDR3 DNA follows: TGTGCCAGTAGTATACGGGCAGATAGCAATCAGCCCCAGCATTTT. Residues: CASSIRADSNQPQHF.

V gene TRBV6-5 combines with J gene TRBJ1-5; weak D call: TRBD1 (6 bases). CDR1 is MNHEY and CDR2 is SVGAGI in the germline V gene. This CDR3 is built from 15 residues. With 9 bases removed from V and 0 bases from J, the gap between germline ends came to 15 bases. In DNA form, the CDR3 reads TGTGCCAGTAGAGGGCAACAGGGTAGCAATCAGCCCCAGCATTTT. Encoded protein: CASRGQQGSNQPQHF.

The chain recombines TRBV7-9 with TRBJ2-7; D uncertain. Germline V gene sequence: CDR1 SEHNR, CDR2 FQNEAQ (reference sequence). V lost 2 bases, J lost 0 bases, and 11 bases lay in between. The CDR3 loop spans 15 amino acids. The CDR3 region is CASSLRSGYSYEQYF. CDR3 bases: TGTGCCAGCAGCTTACGGTCGGGCTACTCCTACGAGCAGTACTTC. The full variable domain, rest sourced from reference TRBV7-9 and TRBJ2-7, is DTGVSQNPRHKITKRGQNVTFRCDPISEHNRLYWYRQTLGQGPEFLTYFQNEAQLEKSRLLSDRFSAERPKGSFSTLEIQRTEQGDSAMYLCASSLRSGYSYEQYFGPGTRLTVT.

This clone showed up just once. The V call is TRBV30, the J call TRBJ1-1, with D unclear. The V end was cut by 0 bases, the J end by 4 bases, with 15 bases between. The CDR3 loop spans 15 amino acids. Germline loops: CDR1 GTSNPN, CDR2 SVGIG (reference sequence). The DNA for the CDR3 is TGTGCCTGGAGTGTAGACACCAAGCGCTCCACTGAAGCTTTCTTT. It translates to CAWSVDTKRSTEAFF.

J is TRBJ1-1 and V is TRBV4-1; no clear D gene. V shed 4 bases and J shed 5 bases, with 17 bases lying between them. The CDR3 has 15 amino acids. Looked up from germline, CDR1 is MGHRA and CDR2 is YSYEKL. CDR3 loop: CASSRGNGQLTEAFF. CDR3 in DNA: TGCGCCAGCAGCCGCGGGAATGGGCAGCTAACTGAAGCTTTCTTT.

The count of this clone is one. The chain combines TRBV5-1 with TRBJ2-1, with 12 bases identical to TRBD1. The germline gives CDR1 SGHRS, CDR2 YFSETQ. The CDR3 is made up of 15 amino acids. The V and J ends lost 3 bases and 7 bases, in that order; junction bases with no gene match: 5. The CDR3 coding sequence is TGCGCCAGCAGCTCGGGACAGGGGGCAAGAAATGAGCAGTTCTTC. Amino acid sequence: CASSSGQGARNEQFF.

The chain joins TRBV10-2 to TRBJ2-7; D might be TRBD1 (5 bases). With 7 bases removed from V and 0 bases from J, the gap between germline ends came to 13 bases. The CDR3 consists of 14 residues. CDR1 is WSHSY, CDR2 SAAADI, per germline. CDR3 nucleotide sequence: TGCGCCAGCACTAAGACAGACCCCTCCTACGAGCAGTACTTC. Translating it yields CASTKTDPSYEQYF.

V gene TRBV19 combines with J gene TRBJ1-5; TRBD1 aligns across 10 bases. The CDR3 covers 18 residues. V shed 4 bases and J 1 base; nucleotides not matched to a gene: 10. Germline values: CDR1 LNHDA, CDR2 SQIVND (reference sequence). CDR3 amino acids: CASSKPGQGIGSNQPQHF. The CDR3 DNA follows: TGTGCCAGTAGTAAGCCGGGACAGGGGATCGGGAGCAATCAGCCCCAGCATTTT.

This clone is a singleton in its sample. This chain connects TRBV28 to TRBJ1-5, with D tentatively TRBD1 (5 bases). The CDR3 spans 13 residues. CDR1 MDHEN and CDR2 SYDVKM come from the germline V gene. Trimming removed 7 bases at V and 6 bases at J, with 13 bases between. CDR3 nucleotide sequence: TGTGCCAGCAACCGGGGGGTAGGTCAGCCCCAGCATTTT. Amino acid sequence: CASNRGVGQPQHF. Combining the CDR3 with reference TRBV28 and TRBJ1-5 gives the whole variable domain DVKVTQSSRYLVKRTGEKVFLECVQDMDHENMFWYRQDPGLGLRLIYFSYDVKMKEKGDIPEGYSVSREKKERFSLILESASTNQTSMYLCASNRGVGQPQHFGDGTRLSIL.

The chain has TRBV4-1 and TRBJ2-4; D gene unclear. Germline V CDR1 and CDR2: MGHRA, YSYEKL. V lost 0 bases, J lost 6 bases, and 9 bases lay in between. This CDR3 spans 14 amino acids. CDR3 bases: TGCGCCAGCAGCCAAGATGAGAGCCGAAACATTCAGTACTTC. This encodes CASSQDESRNIQYF.

This clone was seen once. CDR3 sequence: CASSLFDWPSPSYEQYF. In DNA, the CDR3 is TGTGCCAGCAGCTTATTTGATTGGCCTTCTCCGTCCTACGAGCAGTACTTC. V gene TRBV7-2 combines with J gene TRBJ2-7, with D uncertain. The CDR3 length is 17 residues. Trimming removed 2 bases from V and 1 base from J, with 18 bases in between. The germline V gene has CDR1 SGHTA and CDR2 FQGNSA.

The J gene is TRBJ1-2, the V gene TRBV9; D is unresolved. The CDR3 contains 15 residues. Germline values: CDR1 SGDLS, CDR2 YYNGEE. The germline V and J ends were trimmed by 0 bases and 0 bases, with 9 bases remaining between them. The CDR3 DNA is TGTGCCAGCAGCGTAGTCACCTCAGCTAACTATGGCTACACCTTC. It yields the protein CASSVVTSANYGYTF. Full variable domain (rest looked up from reference TRBV9 and TRBJ1-2): DSGVTQTPKHLITATGQRVTLRCSPRSGDLSVYWYQQSLDQGLQFLIQYYNGEERAKGNILERFSAQQFPDLHSELNLSSLELGDSALYFCASSVVTSANYGYTFGSGTRLTVV.